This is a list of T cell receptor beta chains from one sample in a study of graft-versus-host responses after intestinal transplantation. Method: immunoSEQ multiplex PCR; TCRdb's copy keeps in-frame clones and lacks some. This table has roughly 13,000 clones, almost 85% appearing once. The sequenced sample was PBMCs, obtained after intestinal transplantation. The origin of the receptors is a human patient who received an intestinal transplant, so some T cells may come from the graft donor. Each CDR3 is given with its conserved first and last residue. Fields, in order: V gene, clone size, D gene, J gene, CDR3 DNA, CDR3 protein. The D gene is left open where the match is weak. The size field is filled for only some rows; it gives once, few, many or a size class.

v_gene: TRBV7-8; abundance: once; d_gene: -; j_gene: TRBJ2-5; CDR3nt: TGTGCCAGCACCCCAATCTTCGCGGGGGACAGTCAAGAGACCCAGTACTTC; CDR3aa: CASTPIFAGDSQETQYF
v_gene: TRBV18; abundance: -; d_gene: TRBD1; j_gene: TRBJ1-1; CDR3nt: TGTGCCAGCTCCCGCGACAGGGATGACGCTGAAGCTTTCTTT; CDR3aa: CASSRDRDDAEAFF
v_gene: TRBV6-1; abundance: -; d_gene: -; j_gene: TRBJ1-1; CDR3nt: TGTGCCAGCAGTGAAGCGTTGGGACGTCCGAACACTGAAGCTTTCTTT; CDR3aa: CASSEALGRPNTEAFF
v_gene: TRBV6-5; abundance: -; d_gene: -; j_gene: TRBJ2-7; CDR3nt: TGTGCCAGCAGTTACTCTTGGGATCAGACCTCCTACGAGCAGTACTTC; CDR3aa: CASSYSWDQTSYEQYF
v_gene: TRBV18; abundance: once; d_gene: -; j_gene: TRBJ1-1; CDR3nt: TGTGCCAGCTTTTTTACCGGGACCGGGGACACTGAAGCTTTCTTT; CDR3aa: CASFFTGTGDTEAFF
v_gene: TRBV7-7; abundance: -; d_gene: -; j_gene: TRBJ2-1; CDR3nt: TGTGCTAGCAGCTTCCGCCAGTACAATGAGCAGTTCTTC; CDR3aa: CASSFRQYNEQFF
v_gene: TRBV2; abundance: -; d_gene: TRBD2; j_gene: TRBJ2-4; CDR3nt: TGTGCCAGCAGTGAAACTAGCGGAAACATTCAGTACTTC; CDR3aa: CASSETSGNIQYF
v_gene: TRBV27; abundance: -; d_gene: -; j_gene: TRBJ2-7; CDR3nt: TGTGCCAGCAGGTCGACTCCAATTTCCGAGCAGTACTTC; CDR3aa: CASRSTPISEQYF
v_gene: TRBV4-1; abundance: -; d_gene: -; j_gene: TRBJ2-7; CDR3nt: TGCGCCAGCAGCCAAGCAGCAGGAAGCTCCTACGAGCAGTACTTC; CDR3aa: CASSQAAGSSYEQYF
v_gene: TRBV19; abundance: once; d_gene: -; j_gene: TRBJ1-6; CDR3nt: TGTGCCAGTACCTTTGGGGGTAATTCACCCCTCCACTTT; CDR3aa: CASTFGGNSPLHF
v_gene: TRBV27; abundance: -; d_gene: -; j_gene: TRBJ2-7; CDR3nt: TGTGCCAGCAGTTTAAAGGCCCACACCTACGAGCAGTACTTC; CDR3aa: CASSLKAHTYEQYF
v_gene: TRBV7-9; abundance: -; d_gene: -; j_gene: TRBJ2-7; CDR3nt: TGTGCCAGCAGCCTAAGCGATTACGAGCAGTACTTC; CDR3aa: CASSLSDYEQYF
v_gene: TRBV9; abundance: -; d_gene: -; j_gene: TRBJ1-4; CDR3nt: TGTGCCAGCAGCGAGCCGCTCGGGACATCAACTAATGAAAAACTGTTTTTT; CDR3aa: CASSEPLGTSTNEKLFF
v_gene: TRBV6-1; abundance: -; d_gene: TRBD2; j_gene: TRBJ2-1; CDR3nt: TGTGCCAGCAGTGAAGGCTCGACTAGCGGTCAGCAGCAGTTCTTC; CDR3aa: CASSEGSTSGQQQFF
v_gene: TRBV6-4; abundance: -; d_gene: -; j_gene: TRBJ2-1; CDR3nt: TGTGCCAGCAGTGATGGGCCCAGCTCCTACAATGAGCAGTTCTTC; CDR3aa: CASSDGPSSYNEQFF
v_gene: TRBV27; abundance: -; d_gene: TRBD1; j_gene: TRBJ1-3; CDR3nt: TGTGCCAGCAGTCAAAACAGACAGGGGTTAGGAAACACCATATATTTT; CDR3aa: CASSQNRQGLGNTIYF
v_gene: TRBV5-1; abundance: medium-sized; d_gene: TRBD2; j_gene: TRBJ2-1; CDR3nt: TGCGCCAGCAGCTTGAGGGTAGCGGGAGCGAATGAGCAGTTCTTC; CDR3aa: CASSLRVAGANEQFF
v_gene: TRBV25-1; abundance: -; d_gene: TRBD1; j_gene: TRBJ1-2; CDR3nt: TGTGCCAGCAGTGGACAGGGGGCGGGCTACACCTTC; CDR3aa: CASSGQGAGYTF
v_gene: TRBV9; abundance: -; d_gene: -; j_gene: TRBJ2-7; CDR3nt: TGTGCCAGCAGCGTAGAAACGGGGGCGGAGCAGTACTTC; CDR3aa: CASSVETGAEQYF
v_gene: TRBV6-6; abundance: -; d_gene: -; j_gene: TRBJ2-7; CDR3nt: TGTGCCAGCAGTTACTCAGAAGCTTCCTACGAGCAGTACTTC; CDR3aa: CASSYSEASYEQYF
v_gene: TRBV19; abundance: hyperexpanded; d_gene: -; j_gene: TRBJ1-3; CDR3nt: TGTGCCAGTGGGACGATAAGCACCATATATTTT; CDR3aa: CASGTISTIYF
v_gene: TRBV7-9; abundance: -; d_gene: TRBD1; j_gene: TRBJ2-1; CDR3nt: TGTGCCAGCAGCCGCCCCGACAGGGATGAGCAGTTCTTC; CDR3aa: CASSRPDRDEQFF
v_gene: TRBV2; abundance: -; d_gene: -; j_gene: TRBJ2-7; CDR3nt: TGTGCCAGCGCCAGCGGCTACGAGCAGTACTTC; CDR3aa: CASASGYEQYF
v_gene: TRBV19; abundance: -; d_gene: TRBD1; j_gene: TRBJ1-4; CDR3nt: TGTGCCAGTATGTCAGGGGGGAATGAAAAACTGTTTTTT; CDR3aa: CASMSGGNEKLFF
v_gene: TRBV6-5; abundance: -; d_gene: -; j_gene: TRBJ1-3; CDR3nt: TGTGCCAGCAGTTACTCCCTGGACGGAAACACCATATATTTT; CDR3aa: CASSYSLDGNTIYF
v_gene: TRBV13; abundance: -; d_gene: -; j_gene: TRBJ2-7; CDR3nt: TGTGCCAGCAGCTCAAGGCCCTCACCCTCCTACGAGCAGTACTTC; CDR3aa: CASSSRPSPSYEQYF
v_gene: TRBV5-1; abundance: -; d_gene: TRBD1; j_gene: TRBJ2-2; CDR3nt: TGCGCCAGCAGCTACGGGACAGGGGCCACCGGGGAGCTGTTTTTT; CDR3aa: CASSYGTGATGELFF
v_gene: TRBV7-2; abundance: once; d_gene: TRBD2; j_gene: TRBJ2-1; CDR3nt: TGTGCCAGCAGCAAAGGACTAGCGGGCTCCTACAATGAGCAGTTCTTC; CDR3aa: CASSKGLAGSYNEQFF
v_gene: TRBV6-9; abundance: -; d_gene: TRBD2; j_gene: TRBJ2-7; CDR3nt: TGTGCCAGCAGTTACCGGGACTACTCCTACGAGCAGTACTTC; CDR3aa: CASSYRDYSYEQYF
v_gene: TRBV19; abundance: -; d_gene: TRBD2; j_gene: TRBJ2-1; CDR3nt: TGTGCCAGTAGTACTAGCGGGAGCTCCTACAATGAGCAGTTCTTC; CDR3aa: CASSTSGSSYNEQFF
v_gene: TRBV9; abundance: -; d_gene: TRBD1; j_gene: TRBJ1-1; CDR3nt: TGTGCCAGCAGCTTCACAGGGGGCTCTTACACTGAAGCTTTCTTT; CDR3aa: CASSFTGGSYTEAFF
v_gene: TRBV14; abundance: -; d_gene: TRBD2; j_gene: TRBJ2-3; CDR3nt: TGTGCCAGCAGACCAAGCGGGAGAAGGGGAGATACGCAGTATTTT; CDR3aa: CASRPSGRRGDTQYF
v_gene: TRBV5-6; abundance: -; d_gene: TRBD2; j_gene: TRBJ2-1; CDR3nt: TGTGCCAGCAGCGGTGGACTAGTAATATACAATGAGCAGTTCTTC; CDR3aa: CASSGGLVIYNEQFF
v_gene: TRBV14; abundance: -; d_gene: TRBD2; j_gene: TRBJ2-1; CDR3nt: TGTGCCAGCAGCCAAGTCGCCGCGGGGGGAATCGAGCAGTTCTTC; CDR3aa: CASSQVAAGGIEQFF
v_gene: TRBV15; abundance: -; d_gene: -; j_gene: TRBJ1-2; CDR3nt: TGTGCCACCAGCAGAGCCTCATATGGGGCTCCCTATGGCTACACCTTC; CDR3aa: CATSRASYGAPYGYTF
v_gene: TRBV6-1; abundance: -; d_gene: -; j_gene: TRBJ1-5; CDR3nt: TGTGCCAGCGGCCTTCAGCCCCAGCATTTT; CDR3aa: CASGLQPQHF
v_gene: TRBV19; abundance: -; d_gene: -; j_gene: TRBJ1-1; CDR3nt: TGTGCCAGTAGTATGACAGGGAACACTGAAGCTTTCTTT; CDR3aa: CASSMTGNTEAFF
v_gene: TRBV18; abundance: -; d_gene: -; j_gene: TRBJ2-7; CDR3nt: TGTGCCAGCTCACCTCAGGAAGGAAGGAGCTCCTACGAGCAGTACTTC; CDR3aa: CASSPQEGRSSYEQYF
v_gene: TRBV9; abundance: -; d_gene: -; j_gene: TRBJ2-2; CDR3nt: TGTGCCAGCAGCGTATTACCCGGGACCGGGGAGCTGTTTTTT; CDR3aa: CASSVLPGTGELFF
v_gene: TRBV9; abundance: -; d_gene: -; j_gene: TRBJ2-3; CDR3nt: TGTGCCAGCAGCGTATTTACAGGGGGAGGGGAAGATACGCAGTATTTT; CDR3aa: CASSVFTGGGEDTQYF
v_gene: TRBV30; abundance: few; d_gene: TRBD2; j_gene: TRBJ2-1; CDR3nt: TGTGCCTGGAGTGTAGGGCCTGGCGGGAGTAGCTACAATGAGCAGTTCTTC; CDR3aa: CAWSVGPGGSSYNEQFF
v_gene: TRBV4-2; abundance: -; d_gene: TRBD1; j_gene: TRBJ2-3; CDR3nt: TGTGCCAGCAGCCAAGCGGGTGTATGGGACAGAGACACAGATACGCAGTATTTT; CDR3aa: CASSQAGVWDRDTDTQYF
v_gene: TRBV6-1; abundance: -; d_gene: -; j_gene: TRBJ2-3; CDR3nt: TGTGCCAGCAGGCTACCAGCCAGCACAGATACGCAGTATTTT; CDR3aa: CASRLPASTDTQYF
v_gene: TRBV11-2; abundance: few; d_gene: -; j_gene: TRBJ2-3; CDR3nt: TGTGCCAGCAGCTTTGTCGACGGCACAGATACGCAGTATTTT; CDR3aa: CASSFVDGTDTQYF
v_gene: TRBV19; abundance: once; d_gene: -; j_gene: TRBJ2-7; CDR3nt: TGTGCCAGTAGTATCGGGCGGAGCTACGAGCAGTACTTC; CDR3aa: CASSIGRSYEQYF
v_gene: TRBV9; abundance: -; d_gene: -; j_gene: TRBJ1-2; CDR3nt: TGTGCCAGCAGCGGGGACGGGTCTAACTATGGCTACACCTTC; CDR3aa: CASSGDGSNYGYTF
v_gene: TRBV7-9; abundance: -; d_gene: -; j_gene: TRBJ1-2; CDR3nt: TGTGCCAGCAGCTTTCTGGGAAGTAACTATGGCTACACCTTC; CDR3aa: CASSFLGSNYGYTF
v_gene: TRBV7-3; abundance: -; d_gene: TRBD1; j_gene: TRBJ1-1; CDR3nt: TGTGCCAGCAGCAGGGGGCCCAGCACTGAAGCTTTCTTT; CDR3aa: CASSRGPSTEAFF
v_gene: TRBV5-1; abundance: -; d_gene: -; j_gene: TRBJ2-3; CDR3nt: TGCGCCAGCAATGCTCCTAGCACAGATACGCAGTATTTT; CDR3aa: CASNAPSTDTQYF